The entry below describes one T cell receptor beta chain. Per the original data handling: For nucleated cells, counts were estimated from reference gene primer amplification. Profiled with immunoSEQ multiplex PCR; TCRdb holds only in-frame clones, not every one. That table gives V, J and clone size, and the DNA gave D and trimming. The sample lists some 140,000 clones; around 80% were seen once. This entry is derived from a study of blood T cell repertoires in COVID-19. Across the study: Samples of COVID-19 (acute and convalescent) were obtained from the United States, Italy and Spain. Sources were T cells, B-cell-depleted T cells, or PBMCs; the material itself was cDNA or gDNA.

The CDR3 totals 14 residues. Germline CDR1 is MNHEY and CDR2 is SVGEGT. V was cut by 2 bases and J by 7 bases, with 14 bases left in between. The sequence came from a man aged 60-69 years who had recovered from COVID-19. Specimen: peripheral blood. This chain uses TRBV6-2 or TRBV6-3 with TRBJ1-2, with D maybe TRBD1 (5 bases). Here the CDR3 reads CASSYGARESGYTF. CDR3 nucleotides: TGTGCCAGCAGTTACGGGGCCAGGGAAAGTGGCTACACCTTC.